This TCR beta chain was captured by sequencing in a study of OX40 agonist ivuxolimab in advanced cancers. TCRdb's copy holds only in-frame clones and misses some; the assay was immunoSEQ multiplex PCR. The top ten hold under 30% of the sample, which has tens of thousands of clones, around 88% seen once. The CDR3 extends over 15 amino acids. Germline V lookup: CDR1 SGHAT, CDR2 FQNNGV. The V segment lost 4 bases and the J segment 4 bases; nucleotides outside the gene matches: 7. The V call is TRBV11-2, the J call TRBJ2-7; 10 positions agree with TRBD1. The sequenced sample was CD4+ or CD8+ T cells sorted from blood, obtained in a trial of the OX40 agonist ivuxolimab. The sequence was obtained from an adult with an advanced solid tumor such as melanoma, head and neck, liver or kidney cancer. The CDR3 is CASSSDRGLWYEQYF. The DNA for the CDR3 is TGTGCCAGCAGCTCCGACAGGGGGCTGTGGTACGAGCAGTACTTC.